This TCR beta chain was profiled in a study of blood T cell repertoires in COVID-19. As for the study in general: PBMCs, B-cell-depleted T cells, or T cells were the source of the cDNA or gDNA that made up the material.

Germline values: CDR1 SGHRS, CDR2 YFSETQ. The CDR3 has 14 amino acids. Unmatched junction bases numbered 0, after V lost 0 bases and J lost 4 bases. Per the study methods: Reference gene primer amplification yielded estimated nucleated cell counts. The method was immunoSEQ multiplex PCR; TCRdb's version includes in-frame clones alone and lacks a portion of them. The V and J calls and clone size were taken over from that table, and D and trimming were inferred from the DNA. The sample consists of over 200,000 clones, 89% of them appearing once. The rearrangement joins TRBV5-1 to TRBJ2-5; 10 bases map to TRBD1. The clonotype was recovered from a man between 60 and 75 years old who had recovered from COVID-19. The specimen was peripheral blood. The CDR3 DNA reads TGCGCCAGCAGCTTGGGGACAGGGGGAGAGACCCAGTACTTC. Protein sequence: CASSLGTGGETQYF.